This TCR beta chain emerged from a study of T cell responses to AZD1222 COVID-19 vaccine. Study-wide background: Pooling was applied to second doses at about 4 or about 12 weeks.

General observations from the study: It should be noted that donors were predominantly white British and more often female, and clonal diversity was possibly underestimated.

Trimming cost V 2 bases and J 4 bases, with 2 bases left between them. Germline CDR1 and CDR2: DFQATT and SNEGSKA (reference sequence). The CDR3 contains 10 residues. Clones were sequenced by immunoSEQ multiplex PCR, and TCRdb holds only the in-frame ones, with some missing. The data contain nearly 110,000 clones, 80% to 90% of them seen just once; the ten biggest clones take up 6.5% to 8%. This clone was recorded only once. Its cognate antigen is unknown. The same CDR3 arises from other DNA sequences in this sample as well. The genes are TRBV20-1 and TRBJ1-2; D uncertain. The sample was peripheral blood, taken on day 0 of AZD1222 vaccination. This receptor was identified in an adult in good health. CDR3 sequence (DNA): TGCAGTGCTAGACCCTATGGCTACACCTTC. Translated, it gives CSARPYGYTF.